These 12 T cell receptor beta chains were all obtained from the same sample, sequenced in a study of T cell responses to AZD1222 COVID-19 vaccine. Sequencing was performed with immunoSEQ multiplex PCR; in TCRdb, only in-frame clones are kept and a portion is missing. The repertoire holds about 78,000 clones, with around 87% as singletons. The material was peripheral blood, obtained on day 0 of AZD1222 vaccination. The receptors come from an adult in good health.

The chain carries TRBV5-4 and TRBJ2-5; 7 bases line up with TRBD2. Germline trimming cut 4 bases from V and 2 bases from J; bases unmatched to any gene: 5. CDR1 SGHNT and CDR2 YYREEE come from the germline V gene (reference sequence). The CDR3 contains 14 residues. CDR3 region: CASSVPGLQETQYF. In nucleotides, the CDR3 is TGTGCCAGCAGCGTACCGGGACTACAAGAGACCCAGTACTTC.

The chain joins TRBV21-1 to TRBJ2-2; the table's D call TRBD1 went unverified against the DNA. TRBV21-1 is recorded as a pseudogene. CDR3 length equals 16 residues. CDR3: CASLPPWQLNTGELFF. The CDR3 DNA is TGTGCCAGCCTCCCCCCGTGGCAGTTGAACACCGGGGAGCTGTTTTTT.

This clone has a handful of counts. The same CDR3 is also encoded by other DNA sequences in this sample. The chain combines TRBV28 with TRBJ2-5; D uncertain. V was shortened by 6 bases and J by 1 base, with 6 bases between the two germline ends. Germline V gives CDR1 MDHEN, CDR2 SYDVKM. This CDR3 region has 12 residues. CDR3 in amino acids: CASSPVQETQYF. As DNA, the CDR3 is TGTGCCAGCAGCCCCGTCCAAGAGACCCAGTACTTC.

The chain links TRBV2 to TRBJ1-4, with D uncertain. Germline V CDR1 and CDR2: SNHLY, FYNNEI. V was clipped by 7 bases and J by 3 bases, with 9 bases between them. CDR3 length equals 13 residues. CDR3 residues: CASTLDPNEKLFF. The CDR3 DNA reads TGTGCCAGCACGTTGGATCCTAATGAAAAACTGTTTTTT.

Only a few counts were recorded for this clone. V gene TRBV30 combines with J gene TRBJ1-1; D remains unclear. Trimming took off 0 bases at V and 4 bases at J, with 3 bases between the two ends. CDR1 is GTSNPN, CDR2 SVGIG, per germline (reference sequence). This CDR3 is built from 11 residues. The CDR3 loop reads CAWSVITEAFF. CDR3 sequence (DNA): TGTGCCTGGAGTGTAATCACTGAAGCTTTCTTT. The full variable domain, its missing parts supplied by reference TRBV30 and TRBJ1-1, is SQTIHQWPATLVQPVGSPLSLECTVEGTSNPNLYWYRQAAGRGLQLLFYSVGIGQISSEVPQNLSASRPQDRQFILSSKKLLLSDSGFYLCAWSVITEAFFGQGTRLTVV.

This clone was found once. The V gene is TRBV27, the J gene TRBJ1-6, with 8 bases fitting TRBD1. Germline CDR1 and CDR2: MNHEY and SMNVEV (reference sequence). The CDR3 has 15 residues. V shed 6 bases, J shed 6 bases, and the junction held 7 bases outside the gene matches. This CDR3 is CASSPGDRPNSPLHF. The CDR3 DNA reads as TGTGCCAGCAGCCCGGGGGACAGGCCTAATTCACCCCTCCACTTT.

The chain carries TRBV25-1 and TRBJ1-2; no clear D. V shed 7 bases and J shed 8 bases, with 11 bases lying between them. Germline V lookup: CDR1 MGHDK, CDR2 SYGVNS. CDR3 length: 11 residues. Here the CDR3 DNA reads TGTGCCAGCAACGGGATGATGGGCTACACCTTC. Amino acid sequence: CASNGMMGYTF.

The chain is built from TRBV27 and TRBJ1-1; D ambiguous. CDR3 length: 14 residues. The V and J ends lost 5 bases and 4 bases respectively, with 14 bases between them. The germline gives CDR1 MNHEY, CDR2 SMNVEV (reference sequence). CDR3 nucleotides: TGTGCCAGCAGTACTCGCCGTCGCTCCACTGAAGCTTTCTTT. Translated: CASSTRRRSTEAFF.

The chain carries TRBV4-1 and TRBJ1-1; a possible D gene is TRBD1 (6 bases). The CDR3 is 13 amino acids. Trimming stripped 0 bases from V and 10 bases from J, with 12 bases between. The germline V gene encodes CDR1 MGHRA and CDR2 YSYEKL. CDR3 amino acids: CASSQDLQGPAFF. The DNA of the CDR3 is TGCGCCAGCAGCCAAGATCTGCAGGGGCCAGCTTTCTTT.

The chain has TRBV7-9 and TRBJ2-3; 7 bases fit TRBD1. The CDR3 spans 16 residues. Germline-derived CDR1 and CDR2 are SEHNR and FQNEAQ (reference sequence). With 0 bases clipped from V and 1 base from J, the junction kept 4 bases outside the gene matches. The CDR3 nucleotides read TGTGCCAGCAGCTTAGCTCGACAGGGACGCACAGATACGCAGTATTTT. It codes for CASSLARQGRTDTQYF.

The rearrangement uses TRBV12-3 or TRBV12-4 and TRBJ2-5; TRBD2 agrees at 7 bases. The CDR3 is 13 residues long. V lost 8 bases, J lost 5 bases, and 8 bases stayed unmatched. The CDR3 DNA reads TGTGCCAGCGAGGCGGGAGTGAGTGAGACCCAGTACTTC. Amino acids: CASEAGVSETQYF.

The chain links TRBV7-2 to TRBJ1-1, with 9 bases identical to TRBD1. CDR3 length: 14 residues. Losses at the gene ends were 7 bases for V and 2 bases for J; bases not matched to a gene: 5. From germline, CDR1 is SGHTA and CDR2 FQGNSA. The CDR3 reads CASTLQGANTEAFF. Here the CDR3 DNA reads TGTGCCAGCACCCTACAGGGGGCAAACACTGAAGCTTTCTTT.